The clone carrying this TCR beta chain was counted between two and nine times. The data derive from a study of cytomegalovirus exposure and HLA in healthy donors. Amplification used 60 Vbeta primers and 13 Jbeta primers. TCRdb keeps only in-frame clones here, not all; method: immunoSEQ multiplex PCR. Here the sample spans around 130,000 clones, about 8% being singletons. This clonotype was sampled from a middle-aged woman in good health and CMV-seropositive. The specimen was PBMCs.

The CDR3: CASSVGESPLHF. The CDR3 DNA follows: TGTGCCAGCAGCGTAGGGGAGTCACCCCTCCACTTT. This chain uses TRBV9 with TRBJ1-6, with D unclear. The CDR3 contains 12 residues. Germline assignment: CDR1 SGDLS and CDR2 YYNGEE. Trimming removed 0 bases at V and 10 bases at J, with 5 bases between.